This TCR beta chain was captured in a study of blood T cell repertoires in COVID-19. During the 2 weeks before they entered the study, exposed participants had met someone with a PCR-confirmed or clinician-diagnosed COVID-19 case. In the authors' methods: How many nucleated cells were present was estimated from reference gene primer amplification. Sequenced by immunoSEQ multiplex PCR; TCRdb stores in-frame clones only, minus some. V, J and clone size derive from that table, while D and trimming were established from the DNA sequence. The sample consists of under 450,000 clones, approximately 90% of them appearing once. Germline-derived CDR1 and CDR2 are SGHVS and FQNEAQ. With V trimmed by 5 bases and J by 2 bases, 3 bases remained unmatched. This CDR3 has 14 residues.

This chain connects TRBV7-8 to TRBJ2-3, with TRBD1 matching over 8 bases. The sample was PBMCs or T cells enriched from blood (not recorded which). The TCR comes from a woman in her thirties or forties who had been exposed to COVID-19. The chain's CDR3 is CASSTQGDTDTQYF. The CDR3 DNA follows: TGTGCCAGCAGCACACAGGGGGACACAGATACGCAGTATTTT. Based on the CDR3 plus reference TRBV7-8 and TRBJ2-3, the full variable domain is GAGVSQSPRYKVAKRGQDVALRCDPISGHVSLFWYQQALGQGPEFLTYFQNEAQLDKSGLPSDRFFAERPEGSVSTLKIQRTQQEDSAVYLCASSTQGDTDTQYFGPGTRLTVL.